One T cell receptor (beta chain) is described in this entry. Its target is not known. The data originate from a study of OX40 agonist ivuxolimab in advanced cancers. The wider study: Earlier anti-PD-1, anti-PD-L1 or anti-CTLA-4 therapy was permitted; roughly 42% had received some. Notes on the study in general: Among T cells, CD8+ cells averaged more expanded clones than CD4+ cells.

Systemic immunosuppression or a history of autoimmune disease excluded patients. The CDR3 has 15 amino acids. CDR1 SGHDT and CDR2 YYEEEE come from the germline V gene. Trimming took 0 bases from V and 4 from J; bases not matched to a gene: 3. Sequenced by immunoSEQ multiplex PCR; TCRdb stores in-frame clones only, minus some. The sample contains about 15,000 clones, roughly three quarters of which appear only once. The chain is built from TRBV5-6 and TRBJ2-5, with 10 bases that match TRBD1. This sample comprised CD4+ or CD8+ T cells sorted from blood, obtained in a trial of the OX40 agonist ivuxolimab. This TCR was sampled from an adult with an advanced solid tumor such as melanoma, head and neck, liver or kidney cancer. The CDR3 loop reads CASSLGGTGVETQYF. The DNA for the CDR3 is TGTGCCAGCAGCTTGGGAGGGACAGGGGTAGAGACCCAGTACTTC.